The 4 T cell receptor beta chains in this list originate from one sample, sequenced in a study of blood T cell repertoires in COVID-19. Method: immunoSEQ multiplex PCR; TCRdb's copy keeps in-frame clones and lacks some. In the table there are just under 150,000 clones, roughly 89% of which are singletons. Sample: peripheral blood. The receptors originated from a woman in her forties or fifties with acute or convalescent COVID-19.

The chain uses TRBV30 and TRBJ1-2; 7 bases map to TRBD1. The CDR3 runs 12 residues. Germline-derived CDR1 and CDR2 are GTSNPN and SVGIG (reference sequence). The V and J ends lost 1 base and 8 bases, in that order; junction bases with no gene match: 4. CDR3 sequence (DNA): TGTGCCTGGAGTGAAACGACAGGGGGCTACACCTTC. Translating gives CAWSETTGGYTF.

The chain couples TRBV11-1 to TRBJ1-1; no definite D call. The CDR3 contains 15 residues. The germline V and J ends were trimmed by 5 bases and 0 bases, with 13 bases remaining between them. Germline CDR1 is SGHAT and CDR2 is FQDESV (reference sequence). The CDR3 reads CASSPKTQLNTEAFF. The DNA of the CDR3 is TGTGCCAGCAGCCCTAAGACACAGTTGAACACTGAAGCTTTCTTT. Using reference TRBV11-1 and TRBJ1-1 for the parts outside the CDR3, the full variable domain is EAEVAQSPRYKITEKSQAVAFWCDPISGHATLYWYRQILGQGPELLVQFQDESVVDDSQLPKDRFSAERLKGVDSTLKIQPAELGDSAMYLCASSPKTQLNTEAFFGQGTRLTVV.

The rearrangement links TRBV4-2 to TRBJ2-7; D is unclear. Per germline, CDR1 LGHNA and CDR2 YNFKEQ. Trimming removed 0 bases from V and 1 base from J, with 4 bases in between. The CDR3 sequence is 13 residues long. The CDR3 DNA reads TGTGCCAGCAGCCAAGACTCTTCCTACGAGCAGTACTTC. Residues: CASSQDSSYEQYF.

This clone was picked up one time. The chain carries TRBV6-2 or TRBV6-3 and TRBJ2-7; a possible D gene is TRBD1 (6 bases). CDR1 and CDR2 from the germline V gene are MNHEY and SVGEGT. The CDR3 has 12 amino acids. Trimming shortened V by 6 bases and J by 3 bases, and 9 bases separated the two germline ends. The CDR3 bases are TGTGCCAGCAGCCTACAGGGCTACGAGCAGTACTTC. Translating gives CASSLQGYEQYF.